These 8 T cell receptor beta chains came from one sample sequenced in a study of OX40 agonist ivuxolimab in advanced cancers. The method was immunoSEQ multiplex PCR; TCRdb's version includes in-frame clones alone and lacks a portion of them. This table holds 52,000 or so clones, roughly 94% found once. This sample comprised CD4+ or CD8+ T cells sorted from blood, obtained in a trial of the OX40 agonist ivuxolimab. Receptor source: an adult with an advanced solid tumor such as melanoma, head and neck, liver or kidney cancer.

The chain employs TRBV11-2 and TRBJ2-5, with no clear D. Germline lookup yields CDR1 SGHAT and CDR2 FQNNGV. The CDR3 is 11 residues long. The V gene lost 0 bases and the J gene lost 8 bases, with 4 bases spanning the gap. CDR3 in amino acids: CASSLEDTQYF. CDR3 in DNA: TGTGCCAGCAGCTTAGAGGATACCCAGTACTTC.

This sequence joins TRBV29-1 and TRBJ2-5; 7 positions agree with TRBD1. The CDR3 contains 14 residues. With 7 bases clipped from V and 4 bases from J, the junction kept 12 bases outside the gene matches. Germline V gives CDR1 SQVTM, CDR2 ANQGSEA. Written as DNA, the CDR3 is TGCAGCGCCTACCCAGGGGGTCTGTCAGAGACCCAGTACTTC. It is translated as CSAYPGGLSETQYF.

The V gene is TRBV19, the J gene TRBJ2-3, with 8 positions matching TRBD2. Germline CDR1 reads LNHDA; CDR2 reads SQIVND (reference sequence). The CDR3 is 15 residues long. The V gene end was trimmed by 3 bases and the J gene end by 1 base; junction bases not matched to a gene: 3. CDR3 DNA sequence: TGTGCCAGTAGTATCGGGGGGGCAGGCACAGATACGCAGTATTTT. Translation gives CASSIGGAGTDTQYF.

This chain joins TRBV4-2 and TRBJ1-6, with 7 bases fitting TRBD1. Trimming cost V 4 bases and J 8 bases; bases outside gene matches: 5. From germline, CDR1 is LGHNA and CDR2 YNFKEQ. The CDR3 has 14 amino acids. This chain's CDR3 is CASSPQGMYSPLHF. CDR3 bases: TGTGCCAGCAGCCCACAGGGGATGTATTCACCCCTCCACTTT.

The rearrangement uses TRBV28 and TRBJ2-7; possible D gene TRBD1, 6 bases. The CDR3 loop spans 16 amino acids. Germline CDR1 MDHEN, CDR2 SYDVKM. V was cut by 6 bases and J by 0 bases, with 18 bases left in between. In DNA, the CDR3 is TGTGCCAGCAGCCCTACCGGGACAAGGAGCTCCTACGAGCAGTACTTC. This encodes CASSPTGTRSSYEQYF.

Worth noting for this clone: One end of the junction fails to match germline, which may point to a read error. V and J are TRBV29-1 and TRBJ1-1, with a weak D call TRBD1 (5 bases). Germline V gene lookup returns CDR1 SQVTM and CDR2 ANQGSEA. The CDR3 extends over 19 amino acids. This CDR3 is CSVEGVLGTGDYLNTEAFF. DNA of the CDR3: TGCAGCGTGGAAGGGGTTTTGGGGACGGGTGACTACTTGAACACTGAAGCTTTCTTT. The full variable domain, in which reference TRBV29-1 and TRBJ1-1 provide the parts outside the CDR3, is SAVISQKPSRDICQRGTSLTIQCQVDSQVTMMFWYRQQPGQSLTLIATANQGSEATYESGFVIDKFPISRPNLTFSTLTVSNMSPEDSSIYLCSVEGVLGTGDYLNTEAFFGQGTRLTVV.

V and J are TRBV27 and TRBJ2-7; D may correspond to TRBD1 or TRBD2 (5 bases each). V dropped 11 bases and J dropped 3 bases, with 17 bases sitting between them. Germline CDR1 and CDR2: MNHEY and SMNVEV (reference sequence). This CDR3 region has 13 residues. The CDR3 loop is CASTAPSSYEQYF. CDR3 DNA: TGTGCCTCGACAGCCCCTAGCAGCTACGAGCAGTACTTC.

V and J are TRBV6-6 and TRBJ2-3; possible D gene TRBD1, 6 bases. Trimming pared 7 bases from V and 8 bases from J, leaving 19 bases between. Germline CDR1 MNHNY, CDR2 SVGAGI (reference sequence). This CDR3 has 14 residues. CDR3 residues: CASTSAGAIGTQYF. In DNA form, the CDR3 reads TGTGCCAGCACCTCGGCAGGGGCCATCGGTACGCAGTATTTT.